This T cell receptor (beta chain) was found in a study of cytomegalovirus exposure and HLA in healthy donors. Study-wide results and limits: The study designated fewer than 200 TCR beta chains cytomegalovirus-associated.

Comments on this clone: Its antigen is unknown.

The CDR3 sequence is 14 residues long. Trimming stripped 6 bases from V and 2 bases from J, with 13 bases between. Looked up from germline, CDR1 is SNHLY and CDR2 is FYNNEI. 60 Vbeta and 13 Jbeta primers were used in PCR. Using immunoSEQ multiplex PCR, the repertoire was profiled, and TCRdb retains in-frame clones only, with some absent. The sample lists fewer than 150,000 clones, 70% occurring once. This sequence was found in a woman aged 25 to 45 in good health and CMV-seronegative. The specimen sequenced was PBMCs. The V call is TRBV2, the J call TRBJ1-1; D is possibly TRBD1 (6 bases). The CDR3 here is CASRRTDLNTEAFF. CDR3 nucleotide sequence: TGTGCCAGCAGACGGACAGATCTAAACACTGAAGCTTTCTTT.